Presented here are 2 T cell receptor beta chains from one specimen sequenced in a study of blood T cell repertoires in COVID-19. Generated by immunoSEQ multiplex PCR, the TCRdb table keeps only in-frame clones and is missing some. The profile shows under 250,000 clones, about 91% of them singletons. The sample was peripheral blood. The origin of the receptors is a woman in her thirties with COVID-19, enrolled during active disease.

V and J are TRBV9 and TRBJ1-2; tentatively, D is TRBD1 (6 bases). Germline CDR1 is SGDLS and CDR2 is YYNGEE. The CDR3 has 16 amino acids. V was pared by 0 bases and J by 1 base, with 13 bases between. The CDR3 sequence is CASSVGLSGDNYGYTF. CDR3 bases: TGTGCCAGCAGCGTAGGTTTGTCAGGGGATAACTATGGCTACACCTTC.

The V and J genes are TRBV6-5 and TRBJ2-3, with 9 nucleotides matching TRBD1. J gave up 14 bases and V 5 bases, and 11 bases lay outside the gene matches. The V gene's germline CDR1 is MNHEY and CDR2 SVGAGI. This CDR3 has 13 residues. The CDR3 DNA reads TGTGCCAGCAGTCATCTTCACGGGACAGGGCCGTATTTT. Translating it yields CASSHLHGTGPYF.